This entry lists 16 T cell receptor beta chains sequenced from one sample in a study of PD-1 blockade in mismatch repair-deficient tumors. The assay was immunoSEQ multiplex PCR, and TCRdb's table has in-frame clones only and misses some. This table holds around 100,000 clones, about 80% found once. The sample in question was peripheral blood, obtained roughly 60 weeks after starting pembrolizumab. Receptors originate from an adult with mismatch repair-deficient cancer.

In this sample, this clone turned up once. The chain is built from TRBV7-9 and TRBJ1-2; 9 bases match TRBD1. This CDR3 has 17 amino acids. With 5 bases clipped from V and 4 bases from J, the junction kept 14 bases outside the gene matches. Germline V lookup: CDR1 SEHNR, CDR2 FQNEAQ (reference sequence). The CDR3 sequence: CASSRIGGQGKGYGYTF. The CDR3 DNA follows: TGTGCCAGCAGCCGGATTGGGGGACAGGGAAAGGGCTATGGCTACACCTTC.

Only one count was recorded for this clone. The rearrangement links TRBV10-3 to TRBJ1-2, with D perhaps matching TRBD1 (5 bases). The ends were cut back, 6 bases at V and 4 bases at J, with 15 bases in the middle. This CDR3 has 14 amino acids. Germline V gene lookup returns CDR1 ENHRY and CDR2 SYGVKD. The CDR3 DNA is TGTGCCATCAGCTCTGAAGGGGAAACCTATGGCTACACCTTC. Translation: CAISSEGETYGYTF.

The chain uses TRBV27 and TRBJ1-2, with D possibly being TRBD1 (5 bases). Per the germline V gene, CDR1 is MNHEY and CDR2 is SMNVEV (reference sequence). Between the trimmed V and J ends, which lost 2 bases and 7 bases, there was a span of 20 bases. This CDR3 region has 16 residues. The DNA of the CDR3 is TGTGCCAGCAGTTTAAGCGTCTCGGGGGATATTGCTGGCTACACCTTC. As protein: CASSLSVSGDIAGYTF.

This sequence joins TRBV6-5 and TRBJ2-2; no firm D call. CDR1 and CDR2 from the germline V gene are MNHEY and SVGAGI. CDR3 length: 14 amino acids. Between the trimmed V and J ends, which lost 5 bases and 4 bases, there was a span of 11 bases. As DNA, the CDR3 is TGTGCCAGCAGTGGCTCCTGGGCCACCGGGGAGCTGTTTTTT. It yields the protein CASSGSWATGELFF.

The chain links TRBV5-1 to TRBJ1-1; D is unclear. Germline V gene lookup returns CDR1 SGHRS and CDR2 YFSETQ. V lost 2 bases and J lost 1, with 9 bases in between. The CDR3 contains 14 residues. The CDR3 loop is CASSFGDPNTEAFF. DNA of the CDR3: TGCGCCAGCAGCTTTGGGGATCCGAACACTGAAGCTTTCTTT.

The chain carries TRBV5-6 and TRBJ1-5, with 7 bases matching TRBD1. V lost 4 bases, J lost 4 bases, and 2 bases stayed unmatched. This CDR3 is 13 amino acids long. The germline gives CDR1 SGHDT, CDR2 YYEEEE. The CDR3 loop is CASSRGQNQPQHF. The CDR3 nucleotides are TGTGCCAGCAGCCGGGGACAGAATCAGCCCCAGCATTTT.

This rearrangement joins TRBV30 to TRBJ1-4; TRBD1 is a possible D gene (5 bases). Germline-derived CDR1 and CDR2 are GTSNPN and SVGIG (reference sequence). The CDR3 totals 15 residues. The V gene lost 6 bases and the J gene lost 1 base, with 15 bases spanning the gap. CDR3 bases: TGTGCCTGCATGCGGGGCCAACGAACTAATGAAAAACTGTTTTTT. It is translated as CACMRGQRTNEKLFF.

This rearrangement joins TRBV5-4 to TRBJ2-2; D not resolved. Trimming shortened V by 0 bases and J by 4 bases, and 10 bases separated the two germline ends. Germline lookup yields CDR1 SGHNT and CDR2 YYREEE (reference sequence). The CDR3 spans 15 residues. CDR3 loop: CASSLAAQFTGELFF. The DNA for the CDR3 is TGTGCCAGCAGCTTGGCGGCACAGTTCACCGGGGAGCTGTTTTTT.

This clone appeared once. V and J are TRBV14 and TRBJ1-1; D unresolved. This CDR3 has 16 amino acids. Germline assignment: CDR1 SGHDN and CDR2 FVKESK. V gave up 0 bases and J gave up 1 base, with 12 bases separating them. The DNA of the CDR3 is TGTGCCAGCAGCCAAGATTGGCCAAGAGGGAACACTGAAGCTTTCTTT. The encoded protein is CASSQDWPRGNTEAFF.

This clone was seen a single time. The chain is built from TRBV6-6 and TRBJ2-6; D perhaps matches TRBD1 (7 bases). V was cut by 7 bases and J by 4 bases, with 11 bases left in between. In germline, CDR1 is MNHNY, CDR2 SVGAGI (reference sequence). The CDR3 sequence is 14 residues long. The DNA for the CDR3 is TGTGCCAGCACGGCGGGACAGGGGGCCAACGTCCTGACTTTC. It encodes CASTAGQGANVLTF.

The rearrangement uses TRBV7-3 and TRBJ1-2, with TRBD1 matching 9 bases. Germline lookup yields CDR1 SGHTA and CDR2 FQGTGA. The J segment lost 6 bases and the V segment lost 4 bases, leaving 9 bases of the junction unmatched. The CDR3 has 15 residues. This chain's CDR3 is CASSYGTGSWDGYTF. For the CDR3, the DNA is TGTGCCAGCAGCTACGGGACAGGGTCTTGGGATGGCTACACCTTC. Full variable domain (missing parts from reference TRBV7-3 and TRBJ1-2): GAGVSQTPSNKVTEKGKYVELRCDPISGHTALYWYRQSLGQGPEFLIYFQGTGAADDSGLPNDRFFAVRPEGSVSTLKIQRTERGDSAVYLCASSYGTGSWDGYTFGSGTRLTVV.

The rearrangement uses TRBV5-6 and TRBJ2-3; no definite D call. Germline V gene lookup returns CDR1 SGHDT and CDR2 YYEEEE. Trimming shortened V by 5 bases and J by 2 bases, and 15 bases separated the two germline ends. CDR3 length: 15 residues. The CDR3 sequence is CASRGVMANTDTQYF. CDR3 nucleotide sequence: TGTGCCAGCAGAGGAGTTATGGCTAACACAGATACGCAGTATTTT.

This clone was seen only a few times. This rearrangement joins TRBV30 to TRBJ2-3; possibly TRBD2 for D (6 bases). CDR1 and CDR2 (germline): GTSNPN, SVGIG (reference sequence). CDR3 length equals 14 residues. The germline V and J ends were trimmed by 3 bases and 8 bases, with 18 bases remaining between them. The CDR3 sequence: CAWRLEGGSGTQYF. The CDR3 DNA reads TGTGCCTGGAGGTTAGAGGGAGGCTCTGGTACGCAGTATTTT.

This chain joins TRBV19 and TRBJ1-1, with D unresolved. V lost 3 bases to trimming and J lost 2 bases, with 22 bases between them. This CDR3 spans 18 amino acids. The germline V gene encodes CDR1 LNHDA and CDR2 SQIVND (reference sequence). CDR3 sequence: CASSIFKGREARNTEAFF. Written as DNA, the CDR3 is TGTGCCAGTAGTATTTTTAAAGGTCGGGAGGCGAGAAACACTGAAGCTTTCTTT.

This sequence joins TRBV11-3 and TRBJ2-5, with D tentatively TRBD1 (5 bases). Germline assignment: CDR1 SGHNT and CDR2 YENEEA. The V gene lost 1 base and the J gene lost 1 base, with 7 bases spanning the gap. This CDR3 has 14 residues. CDR3 DNA sequence: TGTGCCAGCAGCTTAGCCAGGGCCCAAGAGACCCAGTACTTC. Residues: CASSLARAQETQYF.

The gene calls are TRBV11-3 and TRBJ2-2; D not resolved. V lost 8 bases and J lost 4, with 14 bases in between. Germline assignment: CDR1 SGHNT and CDR2 YENEEA. The CDR3 length is 14 residues. The CDR3 protein is CASRMAEFTGELFF. DNA for the CDR3: TGTGCCAGCCGGATGGCGGAGTTCACCGGGGAGCTGTTTTTT.